This passage covers 13 T cell receptor beta chains from one sample sequenced in a study of OX40 agonist ivuxolimab in advanced cancers. TCRdb keeps only in-frame clones here, not all; method: immunoSEQ multiplex PCR. The repertoire holds around 62,000 clones, with about nine tenths as singletons. Source: CD4+ or CD8+ T cells sorted from blood, taken in a trial of the OX40 agonist ivuxolimab. The receptor set was obtained from an adult with an advanced solid tumor such as melanoma, head and neck, liver or kidney cancer.

The rearrangement links TRBV7-9 to TRBJ2-2; TRBD2 matches at 8 bases. The CDR3 covers 15 residues. V was pared by 5 bases and J by 7 bases, with 9 bases of the junction left unmatched. Germline V gene sequence: CDR1 SEHNR, CDR2 FQNEAQ (reference sequence). The chain's CDR3 is CASSHRAGVGGELFF. In nucleotides, the CDR3 is TGTGCCAGCAGCCACAGAGCGGGAGTAGGCGGGGAGCTGTTTTTT.

This rearrangement joins TRBV2 to TRBJ2-1; 15 bases agree with TRBD2. The ends lost 9 bases at V and 8 bases at J; junction bases unmatched: 8. Germline loops: CDR1 SNHLY, CDR2 FYNNEI. The CDR3 is made up of 15 amino acids. The CDR3 coding sequence is TGTGCCAGGGGGACTAGCGGGAGGAATGGGGATGAGCAGTTCTTC. Its protein product is CARGTSGRNGDEQFF.

The gene calls are TRBV4-1 and TRBJ2-1; tentative D call: TRBD2 (6 bases). V shed 0 bases and J shed 7 bases, with 10 bases lying between them. Germline-derived CDR1 and CDR2 are MGHRA and YSYEKL. The CDR3 covers 14 residues. Here the CDR3 DNA reads TGCGCCAGCAGCCAAGATCCCGGGACTAATGAGCAGTTCTTC. Translating gives CASSQDPGTNEQFF.

This chain joins TRBV6-5 and TRBJ2-5, with 7 nucleotides matching TRBD2. The CDR3 covers 16 residues. The ends lost 6 bases at V and 0 bases at J; junction bases unmatched: 10. The germline CDR1 and CDR2 sequences are MNHEY and SVGAGI. The CDR3 here is CASSYLASGNQETQYF. In nucleotides, the CDR3 is TGTGCCAGCAGCTACCTCGCTAGCGGCAACCAAGAGACCCAGTACTTC.

The chain is built from TRBV5-8 and TRBJ2-7; a possible D gene is TRBD2 (6 bases). V was shortened by 2 bases and J by 3 bases, with 15 bases between the two germline ends. Germline CDR1 and CDR2: SGHTS and YDEGEE. The CDR3 extends over 15 amino acids. CDR3 loop: CASSFRRDGGYEQYF. For the CDR3, the DNA is TGTGCCAGCAGCTTTCGGAGGGACGGGGGCTACGAGCAGTACTTC.

V is TRBV9 and J is TRBJ1-2; D remains unclear. V shed 3 bases and J shed 7 bases, with 13 bases lying between them. The germline gives CDR1 SGDLS, CDR2 YYNGEE. The CDR3 runs to 13 residues. The chain's CDR3 is CASSGTGTAGYTF. The CDR3 DNA sequence: TGTGCCAGCAGCGGGACCGGCACGGCTGGCTACACCTTC.

The chain uses TRBV27 and TRBJ2-5; 8 positions agree with TRBD2. Germline V gives CDR1 MNHEY, CDR2 SMNVEV (reference sequence). Germline trimming cut 1 base from V and 7 bases from J; bases unmatched to any gene: 2. This CDR3 is 13 amino acids long. DNA of the CDR3: TGTGCCAGCAGTTTATATGCGGGGGGGACCCAGTACTTC. It encodes CASSLYAGGTQYF.

This chain links TRBV7-9 with TRBJ2-4, with D uncertain. V was cut by 1 base and J by 0 bases, with 7 bases left in between. Germline V gene sequence: CDR1 SEHNR, CDR2 FQNEAQ (reference sequence). The CDR3 loop spans 15 amino acids. This chain's CDR3 is CASSLGGLAKNIQYF. The CDR3 nucleotides read TGTGCCAGCAGCTTAGGGGGTTTAGCCAAAAACATTCAGTACTTC.

CDR3 DNA: TGTGCGTGCGGGGTAGCGGGGACAACTAATGAAAAACTGTTTTTT. Translation: CACGVAGTTNEKLFF. This sequence joins TRBV27 and TRBJ1-4; no firm D call. From germline, CDR1 is MNHEY and CDR2 SMNVEV (reference sequence). The CDR3 totals 15 residues.

V gene TRBV7-9 combines with J gene TRBJ2-3, with TRBD2 matching 13 bases. CDR1 and CDR2 from the germline V gene are SEHNR and FQNEAQ (reference sequence). The CDR3 is 15 residues long. The V gene end was trimmed by 4 bases and the J gene end by 6 bases; junction bases not matched to a gene: 4. CDR3 sequence: CASSYGTSGEDTQYF. CDR3 DNA sequence: TGTGCCAGCAGCTACGGGACTAGCGGGGAGGATACGCAGTATTTT.

The chain links TRBV11-2 to TRBJ2-3; a possible D gene is TRBD2 (5 bases). V was trimmed by 2 bases and J by 1 base, leaving 10 bases between them. The CDR3 consists of 15 residues. Germline values: CDR1 SGHAT, CDR2 FQNNGV. CDR3 sequence: CASSLKRAGTDTQYF. DNA of the CDR3: TGTGCCAGCAGCTTAAAGAGGGCGGGCACAGATACGCAGTATTTT.

V is TRBV27 and J is TRBJ2-7; 7 bases are shared with TRBD2. CDR3 length: 13 amino acids. V dropped 8 bases and J dropped 6; count of bases not matched to a gene: 10. CDR1 and CDR2 from the germline V gene are MNHEY and SMNVEV (reference sequence). CDR3 loop: CASGEATSSEQYF. DNA of the CDR3: TGTGCCAGCGGAGAAGCGACTAGCAGCGAGCAGTACTTC.

This clone showed up just once. This rearrangement joins TRBV2 to TRBJ2-7; 7 bases are a match to TRBD2. The CDR3 extends over 14 amino acids. In germline, CDR1 is SNHLY, CDR2 FYNNEI. J lost 5 bases, V lost 4 bases, and 8 bases had no gene match. The DNA of the CDR3 is TGTGCCAGCAGTGTGGGAGGGAGGGTCCACGAGCAGTACGTC. It codes for CASSVGGRVHEQYV.